This section outlines one TCR beta chain sequence together with its context. In the original analysis: Quantification of nucleated cells was approximated via reference gene primer amplification. Here immunoSEQ multiplex PCR was the method, and the copy in TCRdb shows in-frame clones only, minus some. The V and J calls and clone size are taken from that table; D and trimming were inferred from the DNA. The sample lists 110,000 to 150,000 clones; 85% to 90% were seen once. The data originate from a study of blood T cell repertoires in COVID-19. Study at large: Whether acute or convalescent, the COVID-19 samples came from the United States, Italy and Spain. From T cells, B-cell-depleted T cells, or PBMCs came the material, which was cDNA or gDNA.

CDR3 length: 14 amino acids. Trimming took 5 bases from V and 3 from J; bases not matched to a gene: 7. Germline CDR1 SGHTA, CDR2 FQGTGA. Source material: peripheral blood. The chain recombines TRBV7-3 with TRBJ2-7; 7 bases are shared with TRBD2. This receptor was identified in a man aged 55 to 70 with active or convalescent COVID-19. The CDR3 DNA follows: TGTGCCAGCAGCCAAGGACTAGTAGGCTACGAGCAGTACTTC. Protein sequence: CASSQGLVGYEQYF.